This TCR beta chain was obtained from a study of cytomegalovirus exposure and HLA in healthy donors. The study's findings and limits: In a later analysis, a missense DCLRE1C variant was linked to TCR beta V- and J-gene trimming. Researchers reported that a few CMV-associated chains were confirmed in vitro as CMV antigen-specific.

The CDR3 loop spans 16 amino acids. Germline CDR1 SEHNR, CDR2 FQNEAQ (reference sequence). In this sample, this clone turned up a few times. Antigen specificity is unknown. A junction end diverges from the germline sequence, so it may reflect a read error. PCR involved 60 Vbeta and 13 Jbeta primers. Authors' methods: There were tens of millions of unique TCR beta chains by a later count, and around 10 million of them were shared. Data came from immunoSEQ multiplex PCR; TCRdb stores just in-frame clones and leaves some out. That table is the source of V, J and clone size, and D and trimming were worked out from the DNA. The sample has 130,000 or so clones; 60% to 80% are singletons.

The clonotype comes from a man over 45 in good health and CMV-seropositive. Sequenced: PBMCs. The chain carries TRBV7-9 and TRBJ1-2; 8 bases line up with TRBD1. The CDR3, as DNA: TGTTCCAGCAGCTTAGGTATTCCAGGGGGCTACTATGGCTACACCTTC. This gives the protein CSSSLGIPGGYYGYTF.